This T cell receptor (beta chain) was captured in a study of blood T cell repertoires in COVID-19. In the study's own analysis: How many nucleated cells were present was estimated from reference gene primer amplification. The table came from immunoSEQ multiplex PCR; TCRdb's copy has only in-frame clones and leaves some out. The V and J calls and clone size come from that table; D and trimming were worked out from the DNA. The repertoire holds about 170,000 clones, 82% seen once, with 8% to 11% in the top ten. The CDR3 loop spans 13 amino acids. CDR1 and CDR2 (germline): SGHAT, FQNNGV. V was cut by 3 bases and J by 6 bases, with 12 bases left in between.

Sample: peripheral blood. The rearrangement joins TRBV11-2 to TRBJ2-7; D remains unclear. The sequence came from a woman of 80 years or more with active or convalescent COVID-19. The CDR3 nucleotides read TGTGCCAGCAGCTTCCTTACTAAATCCGAGCAGTACTTC. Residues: CASSFLTKSEQYF.